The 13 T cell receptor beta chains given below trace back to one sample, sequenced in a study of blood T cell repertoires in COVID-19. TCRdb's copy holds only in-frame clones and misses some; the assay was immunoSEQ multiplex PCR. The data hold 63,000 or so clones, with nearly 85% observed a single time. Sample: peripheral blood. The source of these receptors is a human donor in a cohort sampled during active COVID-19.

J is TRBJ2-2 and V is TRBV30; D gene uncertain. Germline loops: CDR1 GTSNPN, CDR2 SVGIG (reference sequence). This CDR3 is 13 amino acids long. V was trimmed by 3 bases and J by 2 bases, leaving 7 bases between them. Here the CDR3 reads CAWRRPNTGELFF. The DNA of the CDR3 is TGTGCCTGGAGGAGGCCTAACACCGGGGAGCTGTTTTTT.

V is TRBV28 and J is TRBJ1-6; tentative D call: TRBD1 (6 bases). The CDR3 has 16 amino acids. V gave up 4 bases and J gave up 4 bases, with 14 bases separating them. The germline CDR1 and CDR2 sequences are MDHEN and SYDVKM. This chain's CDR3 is CASSSGTPRYNSPLHF. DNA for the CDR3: TGTGCCAGCAGTTCCGGGACACCAAGGTATAATTCACCCCTCCACTTT. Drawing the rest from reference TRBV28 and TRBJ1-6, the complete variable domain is DVKVTQSSRYLVKRTGEKVFLECVQDMDHENMFWYRQDPGLGLRLIYFSYDVKMKEKGDIPEGYSVSREKKERFSLILESASTNQTSMYLCASSSGTPRYNSPLHFGNGTRLTVT.

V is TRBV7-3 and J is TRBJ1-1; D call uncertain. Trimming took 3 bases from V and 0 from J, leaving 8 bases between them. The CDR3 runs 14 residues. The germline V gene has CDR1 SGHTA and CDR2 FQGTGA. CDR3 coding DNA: TGTGCCAGCAGCTTGGGCCAGATGAACACTGAAGCTTTCTTT. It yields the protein CASSLGQMNTEAFF.

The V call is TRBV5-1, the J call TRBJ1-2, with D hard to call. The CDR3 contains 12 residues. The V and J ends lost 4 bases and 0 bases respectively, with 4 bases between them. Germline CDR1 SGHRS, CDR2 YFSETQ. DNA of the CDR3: TGCGCCAGCAGCATATCTAACTATGGCTACACCTTC. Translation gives CASSISNYGYTF.

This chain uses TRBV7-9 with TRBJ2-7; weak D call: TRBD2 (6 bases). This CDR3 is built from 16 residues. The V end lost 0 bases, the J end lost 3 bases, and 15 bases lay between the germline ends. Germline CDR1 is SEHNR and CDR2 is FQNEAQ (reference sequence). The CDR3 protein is CASSLAVGRGIYEQYF. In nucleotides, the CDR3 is TGTGCCAGCAGCTTAGCGGTAGGGCGCGGGATCTACGAGCAGTACTTC.

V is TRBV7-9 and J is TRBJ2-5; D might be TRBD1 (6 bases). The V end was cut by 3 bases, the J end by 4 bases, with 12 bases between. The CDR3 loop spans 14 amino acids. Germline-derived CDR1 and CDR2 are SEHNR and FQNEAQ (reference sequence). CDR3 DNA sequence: TGTGCCAGCAGCTTCTCCTCAGGGGTAGAGACCCAGTACTTC. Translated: CASSFSSGVETQYF.

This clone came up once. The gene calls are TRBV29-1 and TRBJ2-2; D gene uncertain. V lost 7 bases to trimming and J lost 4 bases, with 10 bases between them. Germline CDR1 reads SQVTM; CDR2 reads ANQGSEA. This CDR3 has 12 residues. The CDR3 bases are TGCAGCGGCCTGCGGTCCACCGGGGAGCTGTTTTTT. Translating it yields CSGLRSTGELFF.

Written as DNA, the CDR3 is TGTGCCAGCAGTCTGAGATTACTAGGGTTGACCGGGGAGCTGTTTTTT. Protein: CASSLRLLGLTGELFF. The V gene is TRBV27, the J gene TRBJ2-2, with D perhaps matching TRBD2 (5 bases). CDR3 length: 16 amino acids. Between the trimmed V and J ends, which lost 5 bases and 5 bases, there was a span of 18 bases. Germline CDR1 reads MNHEY; CDR2 reads SMNVEV (reference sequence).

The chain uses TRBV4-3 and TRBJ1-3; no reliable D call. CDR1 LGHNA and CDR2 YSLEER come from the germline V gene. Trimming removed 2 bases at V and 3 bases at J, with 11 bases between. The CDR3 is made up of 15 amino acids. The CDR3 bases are TGCGCCAGCAGCCAAACGACTAACTATGGAAACACCATATATTTT. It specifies CASSQTTNYGNTIYF.

The CDR3 sequence: CASSDPSSPLHF. The DNA of the CDR3 is TGTGCCAGCAGTGATCCCTCTTCACCCCTCCACTTT. The rearrangement links TRBV2 to TRBJ1-6; D gene ambiguous. The CDR3 consists of 12 residues. CDR1 is SNHLY, CDR2 FYNNEI, per germline. The ends were cut back, 3 bases at V and 9 bases at J, with 6 bases in the middle.

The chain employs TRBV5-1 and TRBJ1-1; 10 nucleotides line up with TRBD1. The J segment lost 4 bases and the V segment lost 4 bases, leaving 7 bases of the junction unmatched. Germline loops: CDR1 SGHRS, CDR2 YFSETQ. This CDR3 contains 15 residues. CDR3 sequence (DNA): TGCGCCAGCAGCCCCGGTGGGACAGGGGCCACTGAAGCTTTCTTT. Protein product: CASSPGGTGATEAFF.

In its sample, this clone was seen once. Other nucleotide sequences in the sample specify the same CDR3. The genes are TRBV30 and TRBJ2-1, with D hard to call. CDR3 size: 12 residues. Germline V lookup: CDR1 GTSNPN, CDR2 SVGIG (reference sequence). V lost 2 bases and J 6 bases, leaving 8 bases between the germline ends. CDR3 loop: CAWSRQVNEQFF. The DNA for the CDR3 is TGTGCCTGGAGTCGCCAGGTCAATGAGCAGTTCTTC.

The CDR3 coding sequence is TGTGCCAGCAGCTTACAGACAGGGGCGGGAGCTGAAGCTTTCTTT. It is translated as CASSLQTGAGAEAFF. V gene TRBV5-4 combines with J gene TRBJ1-1, with 8 bases matching TRBD1. V dropped 2 bases and J dropped 6; count of bases not matched to a gene: 9. In germline, CDR1 is SGHNT, CDR2 YYREEE (reference sequence). The CDR3 totals 15 residues.